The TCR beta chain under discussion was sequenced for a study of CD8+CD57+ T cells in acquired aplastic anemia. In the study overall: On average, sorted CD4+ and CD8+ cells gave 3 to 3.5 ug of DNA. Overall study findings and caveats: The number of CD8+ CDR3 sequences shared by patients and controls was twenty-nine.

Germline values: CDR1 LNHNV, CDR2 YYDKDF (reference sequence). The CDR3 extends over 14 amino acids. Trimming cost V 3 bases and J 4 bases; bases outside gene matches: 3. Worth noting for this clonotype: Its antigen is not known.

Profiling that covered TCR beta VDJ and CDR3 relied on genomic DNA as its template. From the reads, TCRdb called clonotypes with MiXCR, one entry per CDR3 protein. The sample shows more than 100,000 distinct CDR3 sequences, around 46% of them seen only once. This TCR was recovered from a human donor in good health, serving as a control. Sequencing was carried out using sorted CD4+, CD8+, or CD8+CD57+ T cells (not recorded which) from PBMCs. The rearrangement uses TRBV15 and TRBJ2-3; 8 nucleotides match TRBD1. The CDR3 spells CATSRDRAADTQYF. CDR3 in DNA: TGTGCCACCAGCAGGGACAGGGCCGCAGATACGCAGTATTTT.